A single TCR beta chain is shown here with its context. The antigen is not known. V lost 4 bases, J lost 5 bases, and 12 bases lay in between. Germline lookup yields CDR1 SGHNT and CDR2 YYREEE (reference sequence). The CDR3 covers 13 residues. Multiplex touch-down PCR with TRB-A/B primers amplified rearranged V-D-J TRB sequences. TCRdb re-derived calls from the multiplex PCR reads in MiXCR, one entry per CDR3 protein. The sample carries fewer than 15,000 distinct CDR3 sequences, roughly a third recorded once. This entry comes from a study of T cell repertoires in aging, cancer and after chemotherapy. Findings of the study overall: The repertoire data cannot show anything about immunological memory following chemotherapy. Compared with age-matched healthy donors, untreated hematological or solid cancer patients showed higher blood TCR clonality.

Peripheral blood genomic DNA, not sorted cells or RNA, was the template. Specimen: blood. This chain links TRBV5-4 with TRBJ1-2; D gene ambiguous. This clonotype was obtained from a human donor in good health. The donor label of this sample is uncertain. For the CDR3, the DNA is TGTGCCAGCAGCCCGGACGGGGTGTATGGCTACACCTTC. It encodes CASSPDGVYGYTF. The whole variable domain, remainder taken from reference TRBV5-4 and TRBJ1-2, is ETGVTQSPTHLIKTRGQQVTLRCSSQSGHNTVSWYQQALGQGPQFIFQYYREEENGRGNFPPRFSGLQFPNYSSELNVNALELDDSALYLCASSPDGVYGYTFGSGTRLTVV.